This TCR beta chain was recorded in a study of T cells in tuberculosis. The method was immunoSEQ multiplex PCR; TCRdb's version includes in-frame clones alone and lacks a portion of them. The sample consists of tens of thousands of clones, about 90% of them appearing once. Documented time point: new active TB diagnosis, blood taken before or within 7 days of starting treatment. Study-level findings and limits: Active tuberculosis patients had shorter CDR3-alpha; the beta difference was nonsignificant.

By its share, this clone is large. The antigen is undetermined. V was clipped by 10 bases and J by 4 bases; unmatched bases: 18. The CDR3 covers 17 residues. Germline lookup yields CDR1 SGHVS and CDR2 FQNEAQ. This sequence joins TRBV7-8 and TRBJ2-1, with 8 nucleotides matching TRBD2. Sample: PBMCs, taken at tuberculosis diagnosis. The clonotype originates from an adult with tuberculosis. Some clones in this sample may be carry-over from other donors' samples. DNA of the CDR3: TGTGCCACCCGTTACTTTATAGCGGGGCTGGGGTACAATGAGCAGTTCTTC. Translating gives CATRYFIAGLGYNEQFF.